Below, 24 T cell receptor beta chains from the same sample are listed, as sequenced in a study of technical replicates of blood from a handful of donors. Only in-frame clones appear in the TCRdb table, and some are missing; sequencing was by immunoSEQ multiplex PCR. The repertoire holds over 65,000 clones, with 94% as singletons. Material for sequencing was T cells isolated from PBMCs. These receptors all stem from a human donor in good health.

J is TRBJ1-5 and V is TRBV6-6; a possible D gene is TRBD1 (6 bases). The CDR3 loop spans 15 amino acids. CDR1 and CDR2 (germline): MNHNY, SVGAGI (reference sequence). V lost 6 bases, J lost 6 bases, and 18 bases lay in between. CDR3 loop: CASRLTGTAGQPQHF. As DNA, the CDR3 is TGTGCCAGCAGGCTTACAGGGACCGCGGGTCAGCCCCAGCATTTT.

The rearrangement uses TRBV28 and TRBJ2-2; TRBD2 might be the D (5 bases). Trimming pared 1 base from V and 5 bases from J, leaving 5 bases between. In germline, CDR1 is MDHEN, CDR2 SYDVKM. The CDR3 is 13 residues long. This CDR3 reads CASSLSGTGELFF. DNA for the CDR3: TGTGCCAGCAGTTTATCGGGGACCGGGGAGCTGTTTTTT. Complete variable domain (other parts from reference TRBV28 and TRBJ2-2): DVKVTQSSRYLVKRTGEKVFLECVQDMDHENMFWYRQDPGLGLRLIYFSYDVKMKEKGDIPEGYSVSREKKERFSLILESASTNQTSMYLCASSLSGTGELFFGEGSRLTVL.

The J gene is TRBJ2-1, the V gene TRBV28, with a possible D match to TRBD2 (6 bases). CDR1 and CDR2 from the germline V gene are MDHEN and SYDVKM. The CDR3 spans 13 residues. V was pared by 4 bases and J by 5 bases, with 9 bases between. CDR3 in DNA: TGTGCCAGCAGTTGGGGGGAGAACAATGAGCAGTTCTTC. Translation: CASSWGENNEQFF.

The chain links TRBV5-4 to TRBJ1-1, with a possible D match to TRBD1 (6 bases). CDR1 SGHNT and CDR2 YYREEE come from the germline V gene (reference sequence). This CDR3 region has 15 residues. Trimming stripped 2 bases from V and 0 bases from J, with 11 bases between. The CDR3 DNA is TGTGCCAGCAGCTTAAAGGACAGATTGAACACTGAAGCTTTCTTT. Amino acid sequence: CASSLKDRLNTEAFF.

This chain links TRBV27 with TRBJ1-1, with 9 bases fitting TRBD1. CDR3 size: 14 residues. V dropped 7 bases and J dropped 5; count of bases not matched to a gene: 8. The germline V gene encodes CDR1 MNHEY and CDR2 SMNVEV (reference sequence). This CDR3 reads CASTLTGGGTEAFF. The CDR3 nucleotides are TGTGCCAGCACCCTTACAGGGGGCGGTACTGAAGCTTTCTTT.

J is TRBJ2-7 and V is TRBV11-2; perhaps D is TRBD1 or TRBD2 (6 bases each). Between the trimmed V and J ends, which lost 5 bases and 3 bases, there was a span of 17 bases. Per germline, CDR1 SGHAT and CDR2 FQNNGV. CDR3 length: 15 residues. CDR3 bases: TGTGCCAGCAGCGTAGGGGGGACAAACTTCTACGAGCAGTACTTC. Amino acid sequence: CASSVGGTNFYEQYF.

CDR3: CASSVPPRGAGNQPQHF. The CDR3 DNA is TGTGCCAGCAGTGTCCCCCCCAGGGGCGCTGGCAATCAGCCCCAGCATTTT. The chain recombines TRBV6-1 with TRBJ1-5; D may be TRBD1 (6 bases). Germline CDR1 is MNHNS and CDR2 is SASEGT. The CDR3 has 17 residues. V was trimmed by 4 bases and J by 2 bases, leaving 18 bases between them.

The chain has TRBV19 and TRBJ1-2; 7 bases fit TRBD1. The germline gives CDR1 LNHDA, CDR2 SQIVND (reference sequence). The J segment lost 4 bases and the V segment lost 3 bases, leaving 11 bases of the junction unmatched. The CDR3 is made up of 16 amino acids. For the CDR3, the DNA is TGTGCCAGTAGTATCGGCTCGACAGGGTGGGCCTATGGCTACACCTTC. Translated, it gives CASSIGSTGWAYGYTF.

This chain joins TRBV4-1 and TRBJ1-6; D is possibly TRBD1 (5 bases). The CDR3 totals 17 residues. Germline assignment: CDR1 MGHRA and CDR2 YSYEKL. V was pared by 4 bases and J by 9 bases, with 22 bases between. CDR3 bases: TGCGCCAGCAGCCCTCCCGAGGGGACTGCCGCGGGTTCACCCCTCCACTTT. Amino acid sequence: CASSPPEGTAAGSPLHF.

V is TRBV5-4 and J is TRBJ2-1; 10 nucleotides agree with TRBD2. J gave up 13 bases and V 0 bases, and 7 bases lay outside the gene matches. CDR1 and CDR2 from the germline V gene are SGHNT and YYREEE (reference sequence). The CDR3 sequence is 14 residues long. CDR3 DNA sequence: TGTGCCAGCAGCTTGGAGCGAGCGGGGGGGGGTCAGTTCTTC. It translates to CASSLERAGGGQFF.

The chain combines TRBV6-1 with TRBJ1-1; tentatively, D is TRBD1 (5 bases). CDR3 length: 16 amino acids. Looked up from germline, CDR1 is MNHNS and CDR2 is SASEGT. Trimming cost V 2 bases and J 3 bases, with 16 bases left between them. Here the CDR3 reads CASSETGFWGDTEAFF. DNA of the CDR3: TGTGCCAGCAGTGAAACCGGATTCTGGGGGGACACTGAAGCTTTCTTT.

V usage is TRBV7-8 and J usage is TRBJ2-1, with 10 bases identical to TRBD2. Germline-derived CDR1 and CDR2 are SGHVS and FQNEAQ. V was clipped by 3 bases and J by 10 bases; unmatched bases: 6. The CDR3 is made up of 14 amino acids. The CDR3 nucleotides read TGTGCCAGCAGCTTCGGTGGTAGCGGGAGGGAGCAGTTCTTC. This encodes CASSFGGSGREQFF. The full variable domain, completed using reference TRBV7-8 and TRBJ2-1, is GAGVSQSPRYKVAKRGQDVALRCDPISGHVSLFWYQQALGQGPEFLTYFQNEAQLDKSGLPSDRFFAERPEGSVSTLKIQRTQQEDSAVYLCASSFGGSGREQFFGPGTRLTVL.

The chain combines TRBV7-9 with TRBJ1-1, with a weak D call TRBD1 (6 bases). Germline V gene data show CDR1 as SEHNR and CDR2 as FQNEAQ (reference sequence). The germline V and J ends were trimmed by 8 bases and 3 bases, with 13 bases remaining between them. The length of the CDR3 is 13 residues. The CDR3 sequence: CASPGEADTEAFF. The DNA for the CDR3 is TGTGCCAGCCCAGGGGAAGCGGACACTGAAGCTTTCTTT.

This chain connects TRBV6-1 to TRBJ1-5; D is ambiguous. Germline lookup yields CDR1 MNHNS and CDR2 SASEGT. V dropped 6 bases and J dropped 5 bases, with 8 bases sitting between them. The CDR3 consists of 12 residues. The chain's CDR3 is CASSVSDQPQHF. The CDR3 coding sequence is TGTGCCAGCAGCGTGAGTGATCAGCCCCAGCATTTT.

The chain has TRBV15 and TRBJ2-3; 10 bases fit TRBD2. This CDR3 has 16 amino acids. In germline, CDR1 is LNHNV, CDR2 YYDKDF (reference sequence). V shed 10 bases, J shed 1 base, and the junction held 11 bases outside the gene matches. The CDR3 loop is CAIQLSGLAGTDTQYF. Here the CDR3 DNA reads TGTGCCATCCAACTGTCCGGACTAGCGGGCACAGATACGCAGTATTTT.

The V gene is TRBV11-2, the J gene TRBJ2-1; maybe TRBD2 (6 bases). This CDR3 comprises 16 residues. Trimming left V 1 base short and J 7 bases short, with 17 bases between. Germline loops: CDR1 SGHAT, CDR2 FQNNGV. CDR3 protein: CASSLGPTSVRNEQFF. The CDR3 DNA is TGTGCCAGCAGCTTAGGCCCGACTAGTGTGAGAAATGAGCAGTTCTTC.

The CDR3 DNA reads TGTGCCAGCAGATACCCGGACAGGGGCGGAAATCAGCCCCAGCATTTT. It translates to CASRYPDRGGNQPQHF. This chain connects TRBV28 to TRBJ1-5; 9 bases are shared with TRBD1. The germline V gene encodes CDR1 MDHEN and CDR2 SYDVKM. The length of the CDR3 is 16 residues. V was pared by 6 bases and J by 4 bases, with 10 bases of the junction left unmatched.

The CDR3 DNA reads TGTGCCAGTAGTATCCCGGGACAGCCATTAGAGCAGTACTTC. Translating gives CASSIPGQPLEQYF. This chain links TRBV19 with TRBJ2-7; 7 bases are a match to TRBD1. CDR3 length equals 14 residues. The V and J ends lost 3 bases and 7 bases, in that order; junction bases with no gene match: 9. The germline V gene encodes CDR1 LNHDA and CDR2 SQIVND (reference sequence).

The CDR3 DNA reads TGTGCCAGCAGCGCGCTAGCGGGGGGGCATACGCAGTATTTT. It yields the protein CASSALAGGHTQYF. This chain uses TRBV9 with TRBJ2-3; 12 nucleotides align to TRBD2. Germline V CDR1 and CDR2: SGDLS, YYNGEE. J was trimmed by 7 bases and V by 3 bases; bases with no gene match: 3. There are 14 residues in the CDR3.

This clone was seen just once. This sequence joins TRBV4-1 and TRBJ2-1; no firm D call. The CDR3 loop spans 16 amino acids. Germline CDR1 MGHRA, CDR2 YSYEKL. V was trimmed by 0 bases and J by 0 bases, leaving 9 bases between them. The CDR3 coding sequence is TGCGCCAGCAGCCAAGATTTGAGCCTCTCCTACAATGAGCAGTTCTTC. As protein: CASSQDLSLSYNEQFF.

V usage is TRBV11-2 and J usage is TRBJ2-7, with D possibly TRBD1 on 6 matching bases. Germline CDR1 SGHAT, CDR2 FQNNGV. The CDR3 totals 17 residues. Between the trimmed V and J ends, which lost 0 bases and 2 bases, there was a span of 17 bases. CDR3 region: CASSLDSLAGVTYEQYF. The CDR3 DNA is TGTGCCAGCAGCTTAGATAGCCTAGCAGGGGTAACCTACGAGCAGTACTTC.

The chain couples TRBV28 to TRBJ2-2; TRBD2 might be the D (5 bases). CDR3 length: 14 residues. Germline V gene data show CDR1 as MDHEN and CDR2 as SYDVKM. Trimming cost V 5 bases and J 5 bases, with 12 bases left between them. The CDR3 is CASSQRSPTGELFF. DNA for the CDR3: TGTGCCAGCAGTCAGCGGAGCCCGACCGGGGAGCTGTTTTTT. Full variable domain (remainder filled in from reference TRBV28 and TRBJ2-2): DVKVTQSSRYLVKRTGEKVFLECVQDMDHENMFWYRQDPGLGLRLIYFSYDVKMKEKGDIPEGYSVSREKKERFSLILESASTNQTSMYLCASSQRSPTGELFFGEGSRLTVL.

In nucleotides, the CDR3 is TGTGCCAGCAGTGTCAGGGGGACCTACAATGAGCAGTTCTTC. This translates into CASSVRGTYNEQFF. The V and J genes are TRBV2 and TRBJ2-1; 7 positions match TRBD1. The CDR3 totals 14 residues. Germline V lookup: CDR1 SNHLY, CDR2 FYNNEI. J lost 2 bases, V lost 4 bases, and 2 bases had no gene match.

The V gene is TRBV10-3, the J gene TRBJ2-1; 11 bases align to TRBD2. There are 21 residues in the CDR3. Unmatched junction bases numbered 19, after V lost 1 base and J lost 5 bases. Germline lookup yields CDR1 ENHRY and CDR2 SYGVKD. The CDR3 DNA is TGTGCCATCAGTGAGTACCCCGGGACTAGCGGAAAGAGAACATACAACAATGAGCAGTTCTTC. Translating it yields CAISEYPGTSGKRTYNNEQFF.